The clone carrying this TCR beta chain occurred a few times. Antigen specificity is unknown. The V segment lost 7 bases and the J segment 6 bases; nucleotides outside the gene matches: 8. The CDR3 is 15 residues long. Germline values: CDR1 MDHEN, CDR2 SYDVKM. The study made its TCR cDNA through 5'RACE template switching. That step introduced a universal primer site along with UMIs. One entry per CDR3 protein, called by TCRdb with MiXCR from the 5' RACE reads. The data contain about 320,000 distinct CDR3 sequences, approximately 7% of them singletons. The data were obtained in a study of T cells after yellow fever vaccination. Study conclusions and caveats: A large majority of primary-vaccination clones showed up again after the booster (around 96% CD4, around 90% CD8). FACS-sorted repertoires could harbor abundant contaminating bulk-population clonotypes.

The clonotype originates from a man aged 18-30 years who received the YFV17D yellow fever vaccine. Material: PBMCs, obtained roughly 47 days after the first yellow fever vaccination. This chain uses TRBV28 with TRBJ1-4; 10 positions agree with TRBD1. The CDR3: CASTSTGTGDEKLFF. CDR3 DNA sequence: TGTGCCAGCACCTCTACCGGGACAGGGGATGAAAAACTGTTTTTT.